Listed here are 2 T cell receptor beta chains from one sample, sequenced in a study of blood T cell repertoires in COVID-19. TCRdb's copy holds only in-frame clones and misses some; the assay was immunoSEQ multiplex PCR. The sample includes some 190,000 clones, more than 75% of them seen just once. Sequenced input: peripheral blood. These receptor sequences come from a human donor in a cohort sampled during active COVID-19.

CDR3 loop: CASRRTSGVETQYF. The CDR3 region has the DNA TGTGCCAGCAGGAGGACTAGCGGGGTGGAGACCCAGTACTTC. The chain recombines TRBV6-6 with TRBJ2-5; 12 nucleotides match TRBD2. CDR3 length equals 14 residues. V shed 6 bases and J 5 bases; nucleotides not matched to a gene: 4. Looked up from germline, CDR1 is MNHNY and CDR2 is SVGAGI (reference sequence).

On this clone itself: This specimen includes other DNA sequences encoding the same CDR3. This chain links TRBV4-1 with TRBJ1-1, with D hard to call. This CDR3 has 13 amino acids. Germline CDR1 MGHRA, CDR2 YSYEKL. V was pared by 1 base and J by 1 base, with 4 bases between. The CDR3 is CASSQAGNTEAFF. In DNA form, the CDR3 reads TGCGCCAGCAGCCAAGCAGGGAACACTGAAGCTTTCTTT.